Listed below are T cell receptor beta chains from one sample, sequenced in a study of OX40 agonist ivuxolimab in advanced cancers. Profiling relied on immunoSEQ multiplex PCR, and the TCRdb table lists in-frame clones only, not all of them. The data show about 49,000 clones, with about 93% seen just once and roughly 9.6% held by the top ten. The sequencing used CD4+ or CD8+ T cells sorted from blood, collected in a trial of the OX40 agonist ivuxolimab. The receptors were sampled from an adult with an advanced solid tumor such as melanoma, head and neck, liver or kidney cancer. Both conserved end residues are part of each CDR3. Each record gives: clone size, J gene, CDR3 length, V gene, D gene, CDR3 DNA, CDR3 protein. A D gene is named only where the DNA matches it firmly. The size field is filled for only some rows; it gives once, few, many or a size class.

size: NA
J: TRBJ2-3
length: 16
V: TRBV7-3
D: NA
DNA: TGTGCCAGCAGCTTAATTGGTTCCATTTGGACAGATACGCAGTATTTT
CDR3: CASSLIGSIWTDTQYF

size: few
J: TRBJ1-5
length: 13
V: TRBV2
D: TRBD1
DNA: TGTGCCAGCAATGGGGGACAGGGAGGACCCCAGCATTTT
CDR3: CASNGGQGGPQHF

size: NA
J: TRBJ2-7
length: 17
V: TRBV14
D: TRBD1
DNA: TGTGCCAGCAGCCCTGGCCCGGACAGGCTAAGCTCCTACGAGCAGTACTTC
CDR3: CASSPGPDRLSSYEQYF

size: NA
J: TRBJ2-5
length: 14
V: TRBV6-5
D: NA
DNA: TGTGCCAGCAGTTACGGTGGGGCTCAAGAGACCCAGTACTTC
CDR3: CASSYGGAQETQYF

size: NA
J: TRBJ2-5
length: 15
V: TRBV28
D: TRBD1
DNA: TGTGCCAGCACCAAGGACAGGGGGCTTGGAGAGACCCAGTACTTC
CDR3: CASTKDRGLGETQYF

size: NA
J: TRBJ2-7
length: 13
V: TRBV5-4
D: TRBD1
DNA: TGTGCCAGCAGCTTTACAGGGGGTGACGAGCAGTACTTC
CDR3: CASSFTGGDEQYF

size: NA
J: TRBJ1-1
length: 12
V: TRBV19
D: NA
DNA: TGTGCCAGTAGGGGTGGGTGGGCTGAAGCTTTCTTT
CDR3: CASRGGWAEAFF

size: NA
J: TRBJ2-7
length: 16
V: TRBV5-1
D: TRBD2
DNA: TGCGCCAGCAGCCTGCGCGGACTAGCGGGAGGCTACGAGCAGTACTTC
CDR3: CASSLRGLAGGYEQYF

size: NA
J: TRBJ2-3
length: 17
V: TRBV27
D: TRBD2
DNA: TGTGCCAGCAGTTTATTGACTAGCGGGAGACGCGCAGATACGCAGTATTTT
CDR3: CASSLLTSGRRADTQYF

size: NA
J: TRBJ2-7
length: 18
V: TRBV30
D: NA
DNA: TGTGCCTGGAGTCCCCCTGGGGGGGGGACATCAAGCTCCTACGAGCAGTACTTC
CDR3: CAWSPPGGGTSSSYEQYF

size: NA
J: TRBJ2-7
length: 10
V: TRBV5-6
D: NA
DNA: TGTGCCAGCGGGTCCTACGAGCAGTACTTC
CDR3: CASGSYEQYF

size: NA
J: TRBJ2-7
length: 15
V: TRBV11-3
D: NA
DNA: TGTGCCAGCAGCTCCACCCGCAGAAAAAACTACGAGCAGTACTTC
CDR3: CASSSTRRKNYEQYF

size: NA
J: TRBJ2-1
length: 12
V: TRBV7-3
D: TRBD1
DNA: TGTGCCAGCAGCACCGGGACAGGGAAGCAGTTCTTC
CDR3: CASSTGTGKQFF

size: NA
J: TRBJ2-5
length: 14
V: TRBV7-6
D: NA
DNA: TGTGCCAGCAGCTTACAGGGCAGACAAGAGACCCAGTACTTC
CDR3: CASSLQGRQETQYF

size: few
J: TRBJ2-1
length: 15
V: TRBV25-1
D: NA
DNA: TGTGCCAGCAGTGTATGGGACAAGGGAATCCAGACCCTGTTCTTC
CDR3: CASSVWDKGIQTLFF